This is a list of T cell receptor beta chains from one sample in a study of vaccination and CD4 T cells after COVID-19. For these receptors, no antigen is known. Via MiXCR, TCRdb re-called the PCR reads, giving one row per CDR3 protein. This table has 4,000 or so distinct CDR3 sequences, less than 35% appearing once. Sequencing used CD4+ T cells from blood, cultured in vitro. The source of these receptors is a human donor in good health. Each CDR3 is given with its conserved first and last residue. Fields, in order: D gene, V gene, J gene, clone size, CDR3 DNA, CDR3 protein. The D gene is left open where the match is weak. Part of the rows lack a size; the others show once, few, many or a class for expanded clones.

D: TRBD2
V: TRBV24-1
J: TRBJ2-1
size: .
DNA: TGTGCCACCAGTGATTTCCCGGGCAGCGGGGGGTCAGATGAGCAGTTCTTC
CDR3: CATSDFPGSGGSDEQFF

D: TRBD1
V: TRBV10-3
J: TRBJ1-2
size: .
DNA: TGTGCCATCAGTGAGTACGGGACAGGGGCAGCTGGCTACACCTTC
CDR3: CAISEYGTGAAGYTF

D: .
V: TRBV30
J: TRBJ2-3
size: .
DNA: TGTGCCTGGAGTAGTGCTAGCACAGATACGCAGTATTTT
CDR3: CAWSSASTDTQYF

D: .
V: TRBV4-2
J: TRBJ1-2
size: .
DNA: TGTGCCAGCAGCCGGCCCCTCTGGGACACTAACTATGGCTACACCTTC
CDR3: CASSRPLWDTNYGYTF

D: TRBD1
V: TRBV5-1
J: TRBJ2-5
size: .
DNA: TGCGCCAGCAGCGACTTACAGGGGGCGGGGGAGACCCAGTACTTC
CDR3: CASSDLQGAGETQYF

D: .
V: TRBV9
J: TRBJ2-5
size: few
DNA: TGTGCCAGCAGCGCGTCCCACAAAGAGACCCAGTACTTC
CDR3: CASSASHKETQYF

D: .
V: TRBV18
J: TRBJ2-3
size: few
DNA: TGTGCCAGCTCACCGGGCGGGCAGGGAGATACGCAGTATTTT
CDR3: CASSPGGQGDTQYF

D: .
V: TRBV5-1
J: TRBJ2-1
size: .
DNA: TGCGCCAGCAGCCCACCGAAACCCTACAATGAGCAGTTCTTC
CDR3: CASSPPKPYNEQFF

D: .
V: TRBV20-1
J: TRBJ2-7
size: .
DNA: TGCAGTGCGAGCAGGCCGCTCGGAGACGAGCAGTACTTC
CDR3: CSASRPLGDEQYF

D: TRBD2
V: TRBV23-1
J: TRBJ2-3
size: .
DNA: TGCGCCAGCCTACCCTTGACTAGCGGGAACACAGATACGCAGTATTTT
CDR3: CASLPLTSGNTDTQYF

D: .
V: TRBV28
J: TRBJ1-5
size: .
DNA: TGTGCCAGCAGTTTAGGGCGGGTGGCAGGGCCCTTCAATCAGCCCCAGCATTTT
CDR3: CASSLGRVAGPFNQPQHF

D: .
V: TRBV4-1
J: TRBJ2-3
size: .
DNA: TGCGCCAGCAGCTCACAGGGGGGGACCACAGATACGCAGTATTTT
CDR3: CASSSQGGTTDTQYF

D: .
V: TRBV19
J: TRBJ2-7
size: .
DNA: TGTGCCAGTAGTGCTTCCCGATACGAGCAGTACTTC
CDR3: CASSASRYEQYF

D: .
V: TRBV24-1
J: TRBJ2-3
size: .
DNA: TGTGCCACCAGTGATTGGCAGGCCCCAGATACGCAGTATTTT
CDR3: CATSDWQAPDTQYF

D: .
V: TRBV6-1
J: TRBJ2-7
size: once
DNA: TGTGCCGTCCAAGGGGACACTATTAGGTACTTC
CDR3: CAVQGDTIRYF

D: .
V: TRBV2
J: TRBJ2-5
size: .
DNA: TGTGCCAGCACAGGGAACCAAGAGACCCAGTACTTC
CDR3: CASTGNQETQYF

D: TRBD1
V: TRBV7-3
J: TRBJ2-1
size: .
DNA: TGTGCCAGCAGCTCAGACGTACAGGGGGAGCAGTTCTTC
CDR3: CASSSDVQGEQFF

D: .
V: TRBV10-3
J: TRBJ2-7
size: few
DNA: TGTGCCATCAGTAAAGGAGGGACAGTCTACGAGCAGTACTTC
CDR3: CAISKGGTVYEQYF

D: .
V: TRBV7-9
J: TRBJ1-3
size: .
DNA: TGTGCCAGCAGCTTAGGTGGAGGGATGAGCTCTGGAAACACCATATATTTT
CDR3: CASSLGGGMSSGNTIYF

D: .
V: TRBV20-1
J: TRBJ2-3
size: few
DNA: TGCAGTGTAGAGGTTAGCGGAGGCACAGATACGCAGTATTTT
CDR3: CSVEVSGGTDTQYF

D: .
V: TRBV2
J: TRBJ1-2
size: few
DNA: TGTGCCAGCAGGAAGGAAGATTACTATGGCTACACCTTC
CDR3: CASRKEDYYGYTF

D: .
V: TRBV18
J: TRBJ2-5
size: few
DNA: TGTGCCAGCTCACCACGATTGGGAGAGACCCAGTACTTC
CDR3: CASSPRLGETQYF

D: .
V: TRBV7-3
J: TRBJ2-7
size: few
DNA: TGTGCCAGCAGCTTAAATGTCGGTACCTACGAGCAGTACTTC
CDR3: CASSLNVGTYEQYF

D: .
V: TRBV2
J: TRBJ2-5
size: few
DNA: TGTGCCAGCAGGGCAGGGGAGGTGACCCAGTACTTC
CDR3: CASRAGEVTQYF

D: TRBD1
V: TRBV4-3
J: TRBJ2-1
size: .
DNA: TGCGCCAGCAGCCAAGAGTGGGACAGGGGGACATTCTTC
CDR3: CASSQEWDRGTFF

D: .
V: TRBV20-1
J: TRBJ1-3
size: few
DNA: TGCAGTGCTGCGTTAGGGTGGGGTAACACCATATATTTT
CDR3: CSAALGWGNTIYF

D: .
V: TRBV5-4
J: TRBJ2-5
size: once
DNA: TGTGCCAGCAGCCGCGACCAGACCGAGACCCAGTACTTC
CDR3: CASSRDQTETQYF

D: .
V: TRBV12-3/TRBV12-4
J: TRBJ2-5
size: few
DNA: TGTGCCAGCGGAGTCCAAGAGACCCAGTACTTC
CDR3: CASGVQETQYF

D: TRBD1
V: TRBV19
J: TRBJ1-3
size: few
DNA: TGTGCCAGTAGTAGACAGGGGGCGCCTGGAAACACCATATATTTT
CDR3: CASSRQGAPGNTIYF

D: TRBD2
V: TRBV7-2
J: TRBJ2-2
size: once
DNA: TGTGCCAGCAGCGCCGGACTAGCGGGGGCCGCGAACACCGGGGAGCTGTTTTTT
CDR3: CASSAGLAGAANTGELFF

D: TRBD2
V: TRBV7-3
J: TRBJ2-1
size: .
DNA: TGTGCCAGCAGCCCACTTGGAGGGAGGGCCCTCAATGAGCAGTTCTTC
CDR3: CASSPLGGRALNEQFF

D: .
V: TRBV12-5
J: TRBJ2-5
size: .
DNA: TGTGCTAGTGGTGAGGGGATTCTGGAGACCCAGTACTTC
CDR3: CASGEGILETQYF

D: TRBD2
V: TRBV7-8
J: TRBJ2-7
size: .
DNA: TGTGCCAGCAGCTTAGTTCAGGGACTAGCGAGCTCCTACGAGCAGTACTTC
CDR3: CASSLVQGLASSYEQYF

D: TRBD2
V: TRBV20-1
J: TRBJ2-1
size: .
DNA: TGCAGTGCTGTAGCGGGAGGAATGTACAATGAGCAGTTCTTC
CDR3: CSAVAGGMYNEQFF

D: .
V: TRBV18
J: TRBJ1-1
size: .
DNA: TGTGCCAGCTCACCAATCATCGCGGCGCTCCATGTTGAAGCTTTCTTT
CDR3: CASSPIIAALHVEAFF

D: TRBD2
V: TRBV6-1
J: TRBJ2-5
size: few
DNA: TGTGCCAGCAGCAGCCCCGGGACTAGCGGAGGGACCCAGTACTTC
CDR3: CASSSPGTSGGTQYF

D: .
V: TRBV10-3
J: TRBJ1-2
size: .
DNA: TGTGCCATCAGTGAGTCGACTGGGGTTGGCTATGGCTACACCTTC
CDR3: CAISESTGVGYGYTF

D: .
V: TRBV7-2
J: TRBJ2-3
size: .
DNA: TGTGCCAGCAGCTTAGTAAGAAGGGCAGATACGCAGTATTTT
CDR3: CASSLVRRADTQYF

D: TRBD1
V: TRBV20-1
J: TRBJ1-4
size: .
DNA: TGCAGTGCTAGGGACAGGGGTAATGAAAAACTGTTTTTT
CDR3: CSARDRGNEKLFF

D: TRBD2
V: TRBV7-9
J: TRBJ2-5
size: few
DNA: TGTGCCAGCAGCAACCGGACTAGCGGGAAAAGGGGAGAGACCCAGTACTTC
CDR3: CASSNRTSGKRGETQYF

D: .
V: TRBV12-3/TRBV12-4
J: TRBJ1-2
size: few
DNA: TGTGCCAGCAGTGTTAGACGGTACTATGGCTACACCTTC
CDR3: CASSVRRYYGYTF

D: TRBD1
V: TRBV6-1
J: TRBJ1-5
size: medium-sized
DNA: TGTGCCAGCAGTGAAAGGGAGACAGGGTATCAGCCCCAGCATTTT
CDR3: CASSERETGYQPQHF

D: .
V: TRBV20-1
J: TRBJ2-3
size: few
DNA: TGCAGTGCTAGGGAGGGCCTGTCCACAGATACGCAGTATTTT
CDR3: CSAREGLSTDTQYF

D: .
V: TRBV6-5
J: TRBJ2-3
size: .
DNA: TGTGCCAGCAGTTACTCGGGCAGCTCGGCAGATACGCAGTATTTT
CDR3: CASSYSGSSADTQYF

D: .
V: TRBV7-2
J: TRBJ1-1
size: few
DNA: TGTGCCAGCAGCCCCCGATGGGGGGATGCCACTGAAGCTTTCTTT
CDR3: CASSPRWGDATEAFF

D: TRBD1
V: TRBV20-1
J: TRBJ2-5
size: .
DNA: TGCAGTGCTAGTTGGCCGAGACAGGGGTCTGAGACCCAGTACTTC
CDR3: CSASWPRQGSETQYF